In its sample, the clone carrying this T cell receptor beta chain was seen a few times. As yet, its antigen is unknown. Germline assignment: CDR1 MNHNY and CDR2 SVGAGI (reference sequence). The CDR3 has 16 amino acids. V was pared by 5 bases and J by 3 bases, with 16 bases between. TCRdb re-derived calls from the 5' RACE reads in MiXCR, one entry per CDR3 protein. The table has 120,000 to 150,000 distinct CDR3 sequences, approximately 6% seen once; the top ten hold more than 2%. The sample belongs to a study of T-cell memory formation after mild COVID-19. About the research overall: For the most part, TCR clusters were specific to one donor.

Study-wide points: CD4/CD8 balance held among clones contracting day 15 to 85, and later expanders leaned CD4+. Some SARS-CoV-2-responding clones were already detected in memory before infection. The CD4+ clones that contracted clustered mainly within CM and EM, and the CD8+ clones concentrated in EMRA.

The receptor was derived from an adult woman who had mild COVID-19 (a few samples of this study predate the infection). Cell type and time point are not known. The chain is built from TRBV6-6 and TRBJ2-2, with a weak D call TRBD2 (6 bases). Sequencing was carried out using PBMCs or a T cell subset sorted from them (not recorded which). As DNA, the CDR3 is TGTGCCAGCAGTGATCCCAAAAGCGGGCACACCGGGGAGCTGTTTTTT. Residues: CASSDPKSGHTGELFF.